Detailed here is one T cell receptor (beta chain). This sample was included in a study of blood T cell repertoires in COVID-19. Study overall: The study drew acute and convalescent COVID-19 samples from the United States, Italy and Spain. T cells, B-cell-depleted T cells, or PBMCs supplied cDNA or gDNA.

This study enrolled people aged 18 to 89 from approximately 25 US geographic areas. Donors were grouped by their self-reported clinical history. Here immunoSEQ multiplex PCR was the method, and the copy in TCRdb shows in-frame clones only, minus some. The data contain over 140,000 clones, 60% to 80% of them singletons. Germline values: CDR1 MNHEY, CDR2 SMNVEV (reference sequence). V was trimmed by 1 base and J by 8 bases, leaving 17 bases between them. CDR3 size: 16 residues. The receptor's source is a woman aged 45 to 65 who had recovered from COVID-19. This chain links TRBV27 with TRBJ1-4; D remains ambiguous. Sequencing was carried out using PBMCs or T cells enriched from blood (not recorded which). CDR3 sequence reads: CASSLWSGGVREKLFF. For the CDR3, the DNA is TGTGCCAGCAGTTTATGGTCCGGCGGGGTAAGGGAAAAACTGTTTTTT.